This TCR beta chain comes out of a study of cytotoxic CD8 clonotypes in ibrutinib-treated CLL. The planned depth of sequencing spanned 1 in 200,000 to 1 in 1 million T cells. Only in-frame clones appear in the TCRdb table, and some are missing; sequencing was by immunoSEQ multiplex PCR. Of 270,000 or so clones listed, 60% to 80% are singletons. Note on this clone: Its antigen is not known.

Germline-derived CDR1 and CDR2 are LNHNV and YYDKDF (reference sequence). The CDR3 extends over 18 amino acids. The V and J ends lost 0 bases and 0 bases respectively, with 15 bases between them. Findings and limits, study-wide: Once treatment began, public clonotypes, which were uncommon, contracted or stayed stable. The times at which samples were taken varied between sustained-remission and progressing patients. Patients showed higher baseline clonality than age-matched healthy donors, and it tracked circulating CD8+ T-cell counts.

This clonotype originated in a human donor with chronic lymphocytic leukemia. Sequencing was performed on PBMCs, taken at disease progression, from a patient treated with ibrutinib. The chain recombines TRBV15 with TRBJ1-3; D remains ambiguous. CDR3 DNA: TGTGCCACCAGCAGAGATCTAACAGCCAGACTCTCTGGAAACACCATATATTTT. Translated: CATSRDLTARLSGNTIYF. Using reference TRBV15 and TRBJ1-3 for the parts outside the CDR3, the full variable domain is DAMVIQNPRYQVTQFGKPVTLSCSQTLNHNVMYWYQQKSSQAPKLLFHYYDKDFNNEADTPDNFQSRRPNTSFCFLDIRSPGLGDTAMYLCATSRDLTARLSGNTIYFGEGSWLTVV.